These 7 T cell receptor beta chains share one sample of origin, sequenced in a study of PD-1 blockade in classical Hodgkin lymphoma. Sequencing used immunoSEQ multiplex PCR; TCRdb keeps in-frame clones, though not all of them. The data hold some 86,000 clones, with less than 95% observed a single time. Time point denoted: cycle 4 day 1 (C4D1), after 5 to 7 weeks of nivolumab. In every patient, relapse followed autologous stem cell transplantation, while exposure to brentuximab vedotin differed. Material: peripheral blood mononuclear cells (PBMCs), obtained before the fourth cycle of nivolumab. The receptor set was obtained from a human donor with classical Hodgkin lymphoma.

The genes are TRBV6-5 and TRBJ1-2, with 8 bases fitting TRBD1. The CDR3 length is 14 residues. The J segment lost 3 bases and the V segment lost 6 bases, leaving 6 bases of the junction unmatched. Germline lookup yields CDR1 MNHEY and CDR2 SVGAGI. The CDR3 DNA sequence: TGTGCCAGCAGGTCGGGACAGGACGACTATGGCTACACCTTC. Translating gives CASRSGQDDYGYTF.

The V gene is TRBV6-1, the J gene TRBJ1-2; 7 nucleotides agree with TRBD1. The V and J ends lost 5 bases and 5 bases, in that order; junction bases with no gene match: 11. CDR3 length: 15 residues. CDR1 MNHNS and CDR2 SASEGT come from the germline V gene. The CDR3 nucleotides are TGTGCCAGCAGTATCGAAATCCAGGGGGAATATGGCTACACCTTC. Its protein is CASSIEIQGEYGYTF.

The CDR3 DNA sequence: TGTGCCAGCAAGACTGGCGGGGAGACCCAGTACTTC. Encoded protein: CASKTGGETQYF. V and J are TRBV6-1 and TRBJ2-5; a possible D gene is TRBD2 (5 bases). The CDR3 covers 12 residues. Looked up from germline, CDR1 is MNHNS and CDR2 is SASEGT. Between the trimmed V and J ends, which lost 7 bases and 5 bases, there was a span of 11 bases.

The chain is built from TRBV23-1 and TRBJ2-7; the match to TRBD1 covers 11 bases. TRBV23-1 is placed among ORFs of uncertain function. The CDR3 loop spans 16 amino acids. The J segment lost 4 bases and the V segment lost 2 bases, leaving 7 bases of the junction unmatched. In DNA, the CDR3 is TGCGCCAGCAGTCAAAACACCGGGACAGGGGGATACGAGCAGTACTTC. Its protein product is CASSQNTGTGGYEQYF.

Remarks on this clone: Within the sample, other DNA sequences also encode this same CDR3. V usage is TRBV7-6 and J usage is TRBJ2-3, with TRBD2 as a possible D gene (6 bases). The germline V gene has CDR1 SGHVS and CDR2 FNYEAQ. The CDR3 length is 17 residues. Trimming pared 5 bases from V and 4 bases from J, leaving 22 bases between. The CDR3: CASSLSPRDSRSDTQYF. The CDR3 bases are TGTGCCAGCAGCCTATCACCCCGGGACTCGAGATCAGATACGCAGTATTTT.

The chain recombines TRBV25-1 with TRBJ2-3; 8 nucleotides match TRBD2. The CDR3 runs 15 residues. V shed 2 bases and J 1 base; nucleotides not matched to a gene: 2. Germline V gene lookup returns CDR1 MGHDK and CDR2 SYGVNS. The CDR3 sequence: CASSEQRGRTDTQYF. CDR3 bases: TGTGCCAGCAGTGAACAGCGGGGGCGCACAGATACGCAGTATTTT.

V gene TRBV6-5 combines with J gene TRBJ2-1; TRBD2 might be the D (7 bases). Germline V gene data show CDR1 as MNHEY and CDR2 as SVGAGI. This CDR3 is 15 amino acids long. The V gene lost 2 bases and the J gene lost 7 bases, with 15 bases spanning the gap. The CDR3, as DNA: TGTGCCAGCAGTTACATGGGGGGGGCCTTAAATGAGCAGTTCTTC. Protein product: CASSYMGGALNEQFF.